These 14 T cell receptor beta chains share one sample of origin, sequenced in a study of blood T cell repertoires in COVID-19. This table comes from immunoSEQ multiplex PCR, and its TCRdb copy is limited to in-frame clones, with some not included. The sample lists 470,000 or so clones; 70% to 90% were seen once. Sequencing was carried out using peripheral blood. The origin of the receptors is a human donor in a cohort sampled during active COVID-19.

This clone occurred once. Different DNA sequences within this sample yield the same CDR3. The chain recombines TRBV30 with TRBJ1-1, with D uncertain. V lost 1 base to trimming and J lost 1 base, with 7 bases between them. The germline CDR1 and CDR2 sequences are GTSNPN and SVGIG (reference sequence). The CDR3 is 13 amino acids. CDR3 sequence: CAWSAGRNTEAFF. Written as DNA, the CDR3 is TGTGCCTGGAGTGCAGGCAGGAACACTGAAGCTTTCTTT.

V and J are TRBV5-1 and TRBJ1-2; D remains unclear. CDR3 length: 16 amino acids. Deletions cut 1 base from V and 2 bases from J, with 15 bases between. Germline lookup yields CDR1 SGHRS and CDR2 YFSETQ. CDR3 in amino acids: CASSLNREPLNYGYTF. The CDR3 DNA reads TGCGCCAGCAGCTTGAACAGAGAACCCTTAAACTATGGCTACACCTTC. The whole variable domain, remainder taken from reference TRBV5-1 and TRBJ1-2, is KAGVTQTPRYLIKTRGQQVTLSCSPISGHRSVSWYQQTPGQGLQFLFEYFSETQRNKGNFPGRFSGRQFSNSRSEMNVSTLELGDSALYLCASSLNREPLNYGYTFGSGTRLTVV.

The rearrangement joins TRBV7-2 to TRBJ1-5; D remains ambiguous. The germline CDR1 and CDR2 sequences are SGHTA and FQGNSA. CDR3 length: 14 residues. The V end was cut by 5 bases, the J end by 1 base, with 9 bases between. The CDR3 sequence is CASSAGVSNQPQHF. CDR3 DNA sequence: TGTGCCAGCAGCGCCGGGGTAAGCAATCAGCCCCAGCATTTT. The full variable domain, in which reference TRBV7-2 and TRBJ1-5 provide the parts outside the CDR3, is GAGVSQSPSNKVTEKGKDVELRCDPISGHTALYWYRQSLGQGLEFLIYFQGNSAPDKSGLPSDRFSAERTGGSVSTLTIQRTQQEDSAVYLCASSAGVSNQPQHFGDGTRLSIL.

The DNA for the CDR3 is TGTGCCAGCAGCCAAACGAACTCCGGAGGGACCCAGTACTTC. Its translation: CASSQTNSGGTQYF. V is TRBV3-1 (or the pseudogene TRBV3-2) and J is TRBJ2-5; tentative D call: TRBD2 (5 bases). Germline CDR1 and CDR2: LGHDT and YNNKEL (reference sequence). Trimming stripped 2 bases from V and 7 bases from J, with 14 bases between. This CDR3 has 14 amino acids.

The V gene is TRBV5-1, the J gene TRBJ2-1; possible D gene TRBD1, 5 bases. V gave up 7 bases and J gave up 0 bases, with 14 bases separating them. The germline gives CDR1 SGHRS, CDR2 YFSETQ. This CDR3 contains 15 residues. The CDR3 region has the DNA TGCGCCAGCCAAAGACAGCGAAGCTCCTACAATGAGCAGTTCTTC. Translation: CASQRQRSSYNEQFF.

V and J are TRBV9 and TRBJ2-3; unclear D gene. Per the germline V gene, CDR1 is SGDLS and CDR2 is YYNGEE. The CDR3 extends over 12 amino acids. Trimming stripped 3 bases from V and 2 bases from J, with 4 bases between. CDR3 sequence reads: CASSALTDTQYF. The CDR3 nucleotides are TGTGCCAGCAGCGCACTCACAGATACGCAGTATTTT.

V and J are TRBV30 and TRBJ1-2; the match to TRBD1 covers 8 bases. CDR1 and CDR2 from the germline V gene are GTSNPN and SVGIG (reference sequence). The ends lost 2 bases at V and 7 bases at J; junction bases unmatched: 6. CDR3 length equals 13 residues. This CDR3 reads CAWSPQGASGYTF. The CDR3 DNA reads as TGTGCCTGGAGTCCGCAGGGGGCAAGTGGCTACACCTTC. Full variable domain (rest looked up from reference TRBV30 and TRBJ1-2): SQTIHQWPATLVQPVGSPLSLECTVEGTSNPNLYWYRQAAGRGLQLLFYSVGIGQISSEVPQNLSASRPQDRQFILSSKKLLLSDSGFYLCAWSPQGASGYTFGSGTRLTVV.

This chain joins TRBV3-1 (or the pseudogene TRBV3-2) and TRBJ2-5; unclear D gene. The V end was cut by 7 bases, the J end by 2 bases, with 14 bases between. Germline assignment: CDR1 LGHDT and CDR2 YNNKEL (reference sequence). This CDR3 is built from 14 residues. The CDR3 DNA reads as TGTGCCAGCAAGCCGTACGCCGCACAAGAGACCCAGTACTTC. This sequence encodes CASKPYAAQETQYF.

This chain uses TRBV12-3 or TRBV12-4 with TRBJ2-7; possible D gene TRBD2, 5 bases. The CDR3 loop spans 13 amino acids. Trimming took 5 bases from V and 3 from J, leaving 11 bases between them. CDR3 nucleotides: TGTGCCAGCAGTGCGAGGGCCATCTACGAGCAGTACTTC. Protein sequence: CASSARAIYEQYF.

The chain employs TRBV30 and TRBJ2-1; the D gene is possibly TRBD1 (5 bases). The V gene lost 1 base and the J gene lost 6 bases, with 22 bases spanning the gap. The CDR3 runs to 17 residues. The germline gives CDR1 GTSNPN, CDR2 SVGIG (reference sequence). DNA of the CDR3: TGTGCCTGGAGTGGAAGCAGGCGTTCGGCTAGGGGCAATGAGCAGTTCTTC. The encoded protein is CAWSGSRRSARGNEQFF.

The rearrangement links TRBV29-1 to TRBJ2-7; D perhaps matches TRBD1 (5 bases). The length of the CDR3 is 14 residues. Trimming took 6 bases from V and 5 from J, leaving 20 bases between them. In germline, CDR1 is SQVTM, CDR2 ANQGSEA. CDR3 protein: CSVVLRAHVHEQYF. DNA of the CDR3: TGCAGCGTCGTGCTCAGGGCTCATGTCCACGAGCAGTACTTC.

The count of this clone is one. This chain connects TRBV15 to TRBJ2-3; D not resolved. Germline V gene lookup returns CDR1 LNHNV and CDR2 YYDKDF (reference sequence). V shed 0 bases and J shed 5 bases, with 12 bases lying between them. The CDR3 runs to 15 residues. The CDR3 DNA reads as TGTGCCACCAGCAGAGATCCGCGGAATCAAGATACGCAGTATTTT. Translation gives CATSRDPRNQDTQYF.

V and J are TRBV10-1 and TRBJ1-1; TRBD1 is a possible D gene (5 bases). Germline loops: CDR1 WNHNN, CDR2 SYGVQD (reference sequence). The V gene lost 9 bases and the J gene lost 0 bases, with 14 bases spanning the gap. The CDR3 runs to 14 residues. The CDR3 here is CASRTPRMNTEAFF. The CDR3 DNA reads as TGCGCCAGTAGGACACCCCGCATGAACACTGAAGCTTTCTTT.

To note about this clone: Other nucleotide sequences in the sample specify the same CDR3. The chain has TRBV6-6 and TRBJ1-3; D is undetermined. The germline V and J ends were trimmed by 0 bases and 4 bases, with 10 bases remaining between them. The CDR3 length is 15 residues. CDR1 and CDR2 (germline): MNHNY, SVGAGI (reference sequence). CDR3 nucleotide sequence: TGTGCCAGCAGTTACTCGACTGGAAGAGGAAACACCATATATTTT. Translation: CASSYSTGRGNTIYF.